The 5 T cell receptor beta chains listed next were all sequenced from one sample in a study of molecular identifiers for immune sequencing clone quantification. TCRdb analysed the PCR reads with MiXCR anew, one entry per CDR3 protein. The table records approximately 590,000 distinct CDR3 sequences, about 25% of them present only once. Sequenced input: naive CD8+ T cells from blood, with Jurkat cell RNA spiked in. Described subset: FACS-sorted CD8+CD4-CCR7+CD45RA+ naive T cells. These receptors all come from a human donor in good health. Some libraries in this study had Jurkat cell RNA spiked in.

There are a few counts of this clonotype. The chain joins TRBV20-1 to TRBJ2-3; the D gene could be TRBD1 or TRBD2 (6 bases each). The CDR3 has 18 amino acids. Trimming removed 0 bases from V and 1 base from J, with 20 bases in between. In germline, CDR1 is DFQATT, CDR2 SNEGSKA (reference sequence). CDR3 nucleotides: TGCAGTGCTAGAGATGGGGAAGGGTGGGGGGCTCGCACAGATACGCAGTATTTT. This gives the protein CSARDGEGWGARTDTQYF.

Turning to this clonotype: This clone may be a read error of a much larger clone one base away. The V call is TRBV28, the J call TRBJ2-3, with a weak D call TRBD1 (6 bases). The J call may be mistaken, given a closer DNA end match to TRBJ1-5. The CDR3 loop spans 14 amino acids. Germline assignment: CDR1 MDHEN and CDR2 SYDVKM. The CDR3 here is CASSYGQFTDTQHF. Written as DNA, the CDR3 is TGTGCCAGCAGCTACGGACAGTTCACAGATACGCAGCATTTT.

In its sample, this clonotype was seen a few times. This chain connects TRBV7-9 to TRBJ1-2; the D gene is possibly TRBD1 (5 bases). The CDR3 spans 15 residues. Germline CDR1 and CDR2: SEHNR and FQNEAQ (reference sequence). V lost 8 bases and J 4 bases, leaving 20 bases between the germline ends. The CDR3 loop reads CASGPPKDRPYGYTF. The DNA for the CDR3 is TGTGCCAGCGGCCCACCCAAAGACAGACCCTATGGCTACACCTTC.

The chain has TRBV7-2 and TRBJ2-1; the D is unclear. Per germline, CDR1 SGHTA and CDR2 FQGNSA. The CDR3 length is 13 residues. Deletions cut 8 bases from V and 10 bases from J, with 18 bases between. The CDR3 DNA reads as TGTGCCAGCGGCCCCCCTGCTAGTGTCGAGCAGTTCTTC. Translated, it gives CASGPPASVEQFF.

This clonotype came up many times. The CDR3 bases are TGCAGCGCTCAAGCGGGGGGATTTAATCAGCCCCAGCATTTT. This codes for CSAQAGGFNQPQHF. This chain uses TRBV29-1 with TRBJ1-5; TRBD1 is a possible D gene (5 bases). CDR1 and CDR2 (germline): SQVTM, ANQGSEA. The CDR3 totals 14 residues. The V and J ends lost 7 bases and 4 bases respectively, with 17 bases between them.